A single sample gave rise to the 21 T cell receptor beta chains below, sequenced in a study of shared T cell receptors in the human thymus. Clones were read by immunoSEQ multiplex PCR, and TCRdb kept only the in-frame ones, dropping some. The sample contains under 700,000 clones, 78% of which appear only once. The data also belong to a second study, concerning human thymus T cells.

Material for sequencing was thymocytes. These receptors all come from a boy under two years old with a congenital heart defect.

The chain joins TRBV4-2 to TRBJ2-1; 9 bases map to TRBD2. With 4 bases clipped from V and 7 bases from J, the junction kept 8 bases outside the gene matches. Per the germline V gene, CDR1 is LGHNA and CDR2 is YNFKEQ. The CDR3 covers 15 residues. CDR3 in amino acids: CASSPAGGERNEQFF. CDR3 nucleotides: TGTGCCAGCAGCCCAGCGGGAGGAGAGCGTAATGAGCAGTTCTTC.

This clone was seen more than once but under ten times. The chain has TRBV5-1 and TRBJ1-1; no definite D call. From germline, CDR1 is SGHRS and CDR2 YFSETQ. V lost 0 bases and J lost 4, with 7 bases in between. The CDR3 has 13 amino acids. CDR3 nucleotides: TGCGCCAGCAGCTTGGGAGGTACCACTGAAGCTTTCTTT. Residues: CASSLGGTTEAFF.

The CDR3 is CASSLGVEPSSYEQYF. The DNA for the CDR3 is TGTGCCAGCAGCTTGGGAGTGGAACCGAGCTCCTACGAGCAGTACTTC. This chain uses TRBV7-9 with TRBJ2-7; TRBD2 might be the D (5 bases). The ends were cut back, 3 bases at V and 0 bases at J, with 15 bases in the middle. Germline V CDR1 and CDR2: SEHNR, FQNEAQ (reference sequence). CDR3 size: 16 residues. The full variable domain, its missing parts supplied by reference TRBV7-9 and TRBJ2-7, is DTGVSQNPRHKITKRGQNVTFRCDPISEHNRLYWYRQTLGQGPEFLTYFQNEAQLEKSRLLSDRFSAERPKGSFSTLEIQRTEQGDSAMYLCASSLGVEPSSYEQYFGPGTRLTVT.

The chain has TRBV7-8 and TRBJ1-5; TRBD1 matches at 8 bases. The junction had 8 bases not matched to a gene; V was cut back by 1 base and J by 6 bases. The germline gives CDR1 SGHVS, CDR2 FQNEAQ. The CDR3 sequence is 16 residues long. This chain's CDR3 is CASSLDMTGAGQPQHF. The CDR3 region has the DNA TGTGCCAGCAGCTTAGATATGACAGGGGCTGGTCAGCCCCAGCATTTT.

The chain uses TRBV27 and TRBJ2-2; 7 bases fit TRBD1. J gave up 2 bases and V 6 bases, and 6 bases lay outside the gene matches. The germline gives CDR1 MNHEY, CDR2 SMNVEV (reference sequence). The CDR3 consists of 15 residues. CDR3 in DNA: TGTGCCAGCAGGCCCGAGGGGGCAAACACCGGGGAGCTGTTTTTT. Encoded protein: CASRPEGANTGELFF.

The J gene is TRBJ2-7, the V gene TRBV28; D is undetermined. V dropped 2 bases and J dropped 2 bases, with 4 bases sitting between them. The germline V gene encodes CDR1 MDHEN and CDR2 SYDVKM. The CDR3 has 12 amino acids. This CDR3 reads CASSLGAYEQYF. As DNA, the CDR3 is TGTGCCAGCAGTTTAGGAGCCTACGAGCAGTACTTC.

The chain combines TRBV28 with TRBJ2-7, with D possibly matching TRBD1 (6 bases). Per germline, CDR1 MDHEN and CDR2 SYDVKM. V dropped 6 bases and J dropped 0 bases, with 12 bases sitting between them. CDR3 length equals 14 residues. CDR3 DNA sequence: TGTGCCAGCAGGGGGGACACAACCTCCTACGAGCAGTACTTC. As protein: CASRGDTTSYEQYF. Looking up the rest from reference TRBV28 and TRBJ2-7 gives the full variable domain: DVKVTQSSRYLVKRTGEKVFLECVQDMDHENMFWYRQDPGLGLRLIYFSYDVKMKEKGDIPEGYSVSREKKERFSLILESASTNQTSMYLCASRGDTTSYEQYFGPGTRLTVT.

The chain has TRBV28 and TRBJ2-5, with 9 bases aligning to TRBD1. The germline CDR1 and CDR2 sequences are MDHEN and SYDVKM. V lost 5 bases to trimming and J lost 5 bases; unmatched junction nucleotides: 6. This CDR3 contains 14 residues. The CDR3 DNA reads TGTGCCAGCAGTCTACAGGGGGCTGTGGAGACCCAGTACTTC. It is translated as CASSLQGAVETQYF.

The chain couples TRBV7-5 to TRBJ2-7; the D call in the table, TRBD2, was not verified against the DNA. TRBV7-5 is a pseudogene segment. CDR3 size: 19 residues. CDR3 amino acids: CVRSLGPWECGGRNYEQYF. In nucleotides, the CDR3 is TGTGTCAGAAGCTTAGGACCATGGGAGTGCGGCGGGAGGAATTACGAGCAGTACTTC.

The rearrangement uses TRBV9 and TRBJ2-7; no definite D call. Per germline, CDR1 SGDLS and CDR2 YYNGEE. Trimming removed 3 bases at V and 6 bases at J, with 16 bases between. The CDR3 totals 14 residues. This CDR3 reads CASSGPHSTGEQYF. CDR3 in DNA: TGTGCCAGCAGCGGACCCCACTCCACGGGCGAGCAGTACTTC.

This sequence joins TRBV21-1 and TRBJ2-5; the table's TRBD1 call for D was not verified on the DNA. TRBV21-1 is a pseudogene. The CDR3 runs to 13 residues. The CDR3 DNA is TGTGCCAGCAGCACGACAGGGTCGGAGACCCAGTACTTC. Translation: CASSTTGSETQYF.

This CDR3 reads CASSSGLGTDTQYF. In nucleotides, the CDR3 is TGTGCCAGCAGCTCGGGACTAGGCACAGATACGCAGTATTTT. This chain joins TRBV5-6 and TRBJ2-3; 8 bases fit TRBD2. The CDR3 runs 14 residues. Germline CDR1 reads SGHDT; CDR2 reads YYEEEE. Trimming removed 3 bases from V and 1 base from J; junction bases left unmatched: 1.

This chain connects TRBV5-6 to TRBJ1-4, with D possibly being TRBD1 (5 bases). V was cut by 7 bases and J by 3 bases, with 13 bases left in between. This CDR3 contains 14 residues. Germline CDR1 and CDR2: SGHDT and YYEEEE. CDR3 sequence: CASSLGASNEKLFF. As DNA, the CDR3 is TGTGCCAGCTCCCTAGGGGCTTCTAATGAAAAACTGTTTTTT.

CDR3 in amino acids: CASSLMPGRMNTEAFF. The CDR3 region has the DNA TGTGCCAGCAGCTTAATGCCAGGCCGCATGAACACTGAAGCTTTCTTT. The chain joins TRBV7-4 to TRBJ1-1; D not resolved. This CDR3 has 16 residues. Trimming took 2 bases from V and 0 from J, leaving 13 bases between them. Germline loops: CDR1 SGHVT, CDR2 SQSDAQ.

This clone appeared a few times. The CDR3 sequence: CASGVDNEQFF. The DNA of the CDR3 is TGTGCCAGCGGAGTTGACAATGAGCAGTTCTTC. The chain has TRBV2 and TRBJ2-1; the D is unclear. Trimming took off 8 bases at V and 5 bases at J, with 7 bases between the two ends. The CDR3 totals 11 residues. CDR1 and CDR2 from the germline V gene are SNHLY and FYNNEI.

This chain connects TRBV30 to TRBJ1-2, with D tentatively TRBD1 (6 bases). Deletions cut 0 bases from V and 4 bases from J, with 15 bases between. The CDR3 consists of 15 residues. Per germline, CDR1 GTSNPN and CDR2 SVGIG (reference sequence). This chain's CDR3 is CAWSVQGGPLYGYTF. As DNA, the CDR3 is TGTGCCTGGAGTGTACAGGGCGGACCGCTCTATGGCTACACCTTC.

This sequence joins TRBV7-7 and TRBJ2-3; 13 bases fit TRBD2. CDR1 SSHAT and CDR2 FNYEAQ come from the germline V gene (reference sequence). V shed 2 bases and J 7 bases; nucleotides not matched to a gene: 12. The CDR3 length is 18 residues. The CDR3: CASSLPPMTSGRSNTQYF. CDR3 sequence (DNA): TGTGCCAGCAGCTTACCTCCGATGACTAGCGGGAGGAGCAATACGCAGTATTTT.

Comment on this clone: At the DNA level, this CDR3 is encoded by other sequences in the same sample as well. The chain carries TRBV10-3 and TRBJ2-7; 7 bases align to TRBD1. Looked up from germline, CDR1 is ENHRY and CDR2 is SYGVKD. V lost 3 bases, J lost 2 bases, and 4 bases stayed unmatched. The CDR3 sequence is 14 residues long. CDR3 DNA sequence: TGTGCCATCAGTGACCCAGGACAGGCCTACGAGCAGTACTTC. It codes for CAISDPGQAYEQYF.

This sequence joins TRBV27 and TRBJ2-7, with 8 bases that match TRBD2. The J segment lost 3 bases and the V segment lost 6 bases, leaving 10 bases of the junction unmatched. Germline CDR1 MNHEY, CDR2 SMNVEV (reference sequence). The CDR3 runs to 15 residues. The CDR3 coding sequence is TGTGCCAGCAGGAGATCCGTCGGGAGGGGCTACGAGCAGTACTTC. It translates to CASRRSVGRGYEQYF.

This chain joins TRBV6-1 and TRBJ2-1, with 10 nucleotides matching TRBD2. This CDR3 has 16 residues. V was clipped by 2 bases and J by 6 bases; unmatched bases: 7. Germline loops: CDR1 MNHNS, CDR2 SASEGT. The chain's CDR3 is CASSERRIAGGNEQFF. The CDR3 DNA reads as TGTGCCAGCAGTGAAAGACGAATAGCGGGAGGCAATGAGCAGTTCTTC.

The chain uses TRBV28 and TRBJ2-1; 12 bases line up with TRBD2. This CDR3 has 20 residues. V gave up 5 bases and J gave up 4 bases; unmatched junction bases: 18. Germline loops: CDR1 MDHEN, CDR2 SYDVKM. This chain's CDR3 is CASSGRRLAGVKPQYNEQFF. The CDR3 nucleotides are TGTGCCAGCAGTGGGAGGAGACTAGCGGGAGTTAAACCCCAGTACAATGAGCAGTTCTTC.